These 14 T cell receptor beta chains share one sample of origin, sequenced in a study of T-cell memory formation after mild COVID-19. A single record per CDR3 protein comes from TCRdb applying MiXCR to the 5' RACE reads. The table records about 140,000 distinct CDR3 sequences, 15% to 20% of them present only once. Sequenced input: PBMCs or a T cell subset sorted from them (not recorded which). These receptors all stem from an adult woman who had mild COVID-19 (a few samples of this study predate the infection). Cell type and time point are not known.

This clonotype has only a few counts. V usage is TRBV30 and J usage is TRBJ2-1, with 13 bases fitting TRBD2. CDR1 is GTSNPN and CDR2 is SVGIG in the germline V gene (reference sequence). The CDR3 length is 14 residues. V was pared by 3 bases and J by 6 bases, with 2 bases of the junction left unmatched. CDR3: CAWRTSGRFNEQFF. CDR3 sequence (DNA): TGTGCCTGGAGGACTAGCGGGAGGTTCAATGAGCAGTTCTTC.

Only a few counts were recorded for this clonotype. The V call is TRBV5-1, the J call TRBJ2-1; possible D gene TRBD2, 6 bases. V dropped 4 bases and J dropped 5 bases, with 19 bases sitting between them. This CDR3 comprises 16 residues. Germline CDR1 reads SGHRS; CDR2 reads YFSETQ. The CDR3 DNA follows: TGCGCCAGCAGCCGACAGCTAGCGCTATCTAACAATGAGCAGTTCTTC. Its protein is CASSRQLALSNNEQFF.

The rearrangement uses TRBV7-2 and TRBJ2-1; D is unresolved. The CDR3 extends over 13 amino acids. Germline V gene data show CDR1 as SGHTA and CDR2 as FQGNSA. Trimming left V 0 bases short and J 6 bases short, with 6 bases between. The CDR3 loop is CASSLAHVNEQFF. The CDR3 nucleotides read TGTGCCAGCAGCTTAGCCCATGTCAATGAGCAGTTCTTC. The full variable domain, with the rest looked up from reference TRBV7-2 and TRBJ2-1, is GAGVSQSPSNKVTEKGKDVELRCDPISGHTALYWYRQSLGQGLEFLIYFQGNSAPDKSGLPSDRFSAERTGGSVSTLTIQRTQQEDSAVYLCASSLAHVNEQFFGPGTRLTVL.

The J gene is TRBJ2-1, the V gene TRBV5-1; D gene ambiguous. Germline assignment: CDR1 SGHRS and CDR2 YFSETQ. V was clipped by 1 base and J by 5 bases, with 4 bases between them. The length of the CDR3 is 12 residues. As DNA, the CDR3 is TGCGCCAGCAGCTTGTACGACAATGAGCAGTTCTTC. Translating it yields CASSLYDNEQFF.

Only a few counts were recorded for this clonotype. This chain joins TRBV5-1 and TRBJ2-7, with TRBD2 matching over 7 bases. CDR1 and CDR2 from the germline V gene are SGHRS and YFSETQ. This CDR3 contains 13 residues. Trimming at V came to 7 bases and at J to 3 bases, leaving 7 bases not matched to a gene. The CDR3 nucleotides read TGCGCCAGCGGGACGGGGGACTACTACGAGCAGTACTTC. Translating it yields CASGTGDYYEQYF.

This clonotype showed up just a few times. CDR3 sequence: CASSYSASTSYEQYF. For the CDR3, the DNA is TGTGCCAGCAGTTACTCGGCTTCAACAAGTTACGAGCAGTACTTC. V gene TRBV6-5 combines with J gene TRBJ2-7, with no clear D. This CDR3 is built from 15 residues. V was shortened by 0 bases and J by 4 bases, with 13 bases between the two germline ends. The germline V gene has CDR1 MNHEY and CDR2 SVGAGI.

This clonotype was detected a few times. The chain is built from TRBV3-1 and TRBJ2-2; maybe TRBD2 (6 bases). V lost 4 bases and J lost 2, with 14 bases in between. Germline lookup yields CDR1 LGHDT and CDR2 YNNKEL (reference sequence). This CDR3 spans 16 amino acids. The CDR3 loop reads CASSPRGRINTGELFF. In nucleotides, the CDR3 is TGTGCCAGCAGCCCGAGAGGGAGGATCAACACCGGGGAGCTGTTTTTT. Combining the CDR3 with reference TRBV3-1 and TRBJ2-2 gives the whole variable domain DTAVSQTPKYLVTQMGNDKSIKCEQNLGHDTMYWYKQDSKKFLKIMFSYNNKELIINETVPNRFSPKSPDKAHLNLHINSLELGDSAVYFCASSPRGRINTGELFFGEGSRLTVL.

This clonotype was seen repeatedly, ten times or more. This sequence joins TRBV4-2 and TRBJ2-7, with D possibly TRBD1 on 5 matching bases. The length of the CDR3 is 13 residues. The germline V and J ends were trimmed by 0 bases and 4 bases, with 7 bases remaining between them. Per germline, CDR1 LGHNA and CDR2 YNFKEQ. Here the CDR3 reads CASSQEGVYEQYF. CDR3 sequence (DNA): TGTGCCAGCAGCCAAGAAGGGGTGTACGAGCAGTACTTC.

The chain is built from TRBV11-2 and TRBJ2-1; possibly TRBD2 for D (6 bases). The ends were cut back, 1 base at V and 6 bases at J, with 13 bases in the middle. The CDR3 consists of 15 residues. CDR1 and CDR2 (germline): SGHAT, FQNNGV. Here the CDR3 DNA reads TGTGCCAGCAGCTTAGGGCGGAGGAGGGGCAATGAGCAGTTCTTC. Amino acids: CASSLGRRRGNEQFF.

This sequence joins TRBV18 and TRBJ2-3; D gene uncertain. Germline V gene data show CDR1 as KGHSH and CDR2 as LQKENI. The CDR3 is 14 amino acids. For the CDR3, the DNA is TGTGGGTCGGAAGTACCACTTAGCACAGATACGCAGTATTTT. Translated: CGSEVPLSTDTQYF. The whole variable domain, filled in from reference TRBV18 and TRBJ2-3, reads NAGVMQNPRHLVRRRGQEARLRCSPMKGHSHVYWYRQLPEEGLKFMVYLQKENIIDESGMPKERFSAEFPKEGPSILRIQQVVRGDSAAYFCGSEVPLSTDTQYFGPGTRLTVL.

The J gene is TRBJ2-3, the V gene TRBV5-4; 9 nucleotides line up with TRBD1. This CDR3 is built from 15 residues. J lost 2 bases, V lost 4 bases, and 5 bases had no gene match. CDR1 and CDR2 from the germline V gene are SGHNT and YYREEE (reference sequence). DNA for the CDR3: TGTGCCAGCAGCCAAAGGGACAGGGCCACAGATACGCAGTATTTT. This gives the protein CASSQRDRATDTQYF.

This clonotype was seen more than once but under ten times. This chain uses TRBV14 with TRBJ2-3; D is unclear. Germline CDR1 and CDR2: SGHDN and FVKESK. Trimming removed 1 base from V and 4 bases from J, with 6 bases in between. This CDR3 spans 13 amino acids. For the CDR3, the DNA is TGTGCCAGCAGCCAAGTCCGAGCAGATACGCAGTATTTT. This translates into CASSQVRADTQYF.

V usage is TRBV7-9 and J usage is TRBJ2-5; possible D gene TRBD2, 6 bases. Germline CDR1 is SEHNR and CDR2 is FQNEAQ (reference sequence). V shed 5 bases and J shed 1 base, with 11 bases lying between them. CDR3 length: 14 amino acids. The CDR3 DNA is TGTGCCAGCAGCATGCGGGGCGGCCAAGAGACCCAGTACTTC. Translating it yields CASSMRGGQETQYF.

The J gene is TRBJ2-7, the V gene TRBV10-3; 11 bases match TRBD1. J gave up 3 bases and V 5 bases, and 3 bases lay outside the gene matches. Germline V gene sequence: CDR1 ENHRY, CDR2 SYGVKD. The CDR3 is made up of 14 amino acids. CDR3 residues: CAISPGTGGYEQYF. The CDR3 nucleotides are TGTGCCATCAGTCCCGGGACAGGGGGCTACGAGCAGTACTTC.